The 4 T cell receptor beta chains below come from one sample, sequenced in a study of shared clonotypes between healthy human individuals. TCRdb's table, derived via immunoSEQ multiplex PCR, lists solely in-frame clones and lacks some. The repertoire includes around 2,000,000 clones, roughly 91% of them detected once, and about 1.8% sits in the top ten. Naivety among CD8 cells was defined by CD45RO negativity and positive CCR7 selection, thereby excluding terminally differentiated effector memory CD45RA+ cells. Specimen: naive CD8+ T cells from PBMCs. The source is a man younger than 35 in good health. Some clones in this sample may be carry-over from other donors' samples.

The chain links TRBV28 to TRBJ2-3; no firm D call. The CDR3 extends over 15 amino acids. The germline V and J ends were trimmed by 3 bases and 1 base, with 11 bases remaining between them. CDR1 and CDR2 (germline): MDHEN, SYDVKM. The CDR3 is CASSLLDGRTDTQYF. Here the CDR3 DNA reads TGTGCCAGCAGTTTGCTGGACGGACGCACAGATACGCAGTATTTT.

This rearrangement joins TRBV6-4 to TRBJ1-2, with 7 bases that match TRBD1. The CDR3 covers 14 residues. The V segment lost 2 bases and the J segment 6 bases; nucleotides outside the gene matches: 6. Looked up from germline, CDR1 is MRHNA and CDR2 is SNTAGT. The CDR3 region is CASSDEGARNGYTF. CDR3 sequence (DNA): TGTGCCAGCAGTGACGAGGGGGCTAGAAATGGCTACACCTTC.

CDR3 in amino acids: CASSQVGTDWAEQYF. The CDR3 DNA reads TGTGCCAGCAGCCAAGTAGGGACAGACTGGGCCGAGCAGTACTTC. V is TRBV14 and J is TRBJ2-7, with 7 bases matching TRBD1. The V gene end was trimmed by 1 base and the J gene end by 6 bases; junction bases not matched to a gene: 9. Germline lookup yields CDR1 SGHDN and CDR2 FVKESK. This CDR3 has 15 amino acids.

The V gene is TRBV6-1, the J gene TRBJ2-7; D not certain. The CDR3 spans 13 residues. Germline CDR1 is MNHNS and CDR2 is SASEGT. Trimming took 6 bases from V and 3 from J, leaving 12 bases between them. Here the CDR3 DNA reads TGTGCCAGCAGGAGCCCGGTATTCTACGAGCAGTACTTC. Translating it yields CASRSPVFYEQYF.